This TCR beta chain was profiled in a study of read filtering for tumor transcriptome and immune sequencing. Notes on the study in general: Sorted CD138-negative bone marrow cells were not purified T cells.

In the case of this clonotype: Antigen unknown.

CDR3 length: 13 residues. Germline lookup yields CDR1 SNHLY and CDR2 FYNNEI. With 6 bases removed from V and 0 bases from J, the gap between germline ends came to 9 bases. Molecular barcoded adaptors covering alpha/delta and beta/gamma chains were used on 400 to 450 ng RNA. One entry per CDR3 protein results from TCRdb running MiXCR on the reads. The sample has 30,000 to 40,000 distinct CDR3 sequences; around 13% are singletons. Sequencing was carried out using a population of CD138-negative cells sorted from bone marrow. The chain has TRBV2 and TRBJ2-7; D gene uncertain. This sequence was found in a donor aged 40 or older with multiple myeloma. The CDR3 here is CASRQLSSYEQYF. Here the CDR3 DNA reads TGTGCCAGCAGACAGTTGAGCTCCTACGAGCAGTACTTC. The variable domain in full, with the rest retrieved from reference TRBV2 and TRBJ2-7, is EPEVTQTPSHQVTQMGQEVILRCVPISNHLYFYWYRQILGQKVEFLVSFYNNEISEKSEIFDDQFSVERPDGSNFTLKIRSTKLEDSAMYFCASRQLSSYEQYFGPGTRLTVT.